These 2 T cell receptor beta chains share one sample of origin, sequenced in a study of identical twins. One entry per CDR3 protein, called by TCRdb with MiXCR from the 5' RACE reads. The sample carries about 570,000 distinct CDR3 sequences, approximately 9.6% recorded once. This sample was also put to use in a study of yellow fever vaccine responses in identical twins.

The sample comprised PBMCs. The receptor source for this set is a woman between 18 and 30 years old in good health.

The chain uses TRBV13 and TRBJ2-3, with 10 positions matching TRBD2. In germline, CDR1 is PRHDT, CDR2 FYEKMQ (reference sequence). Trimming cost V 2 bases and J 2 bases; bases outside gene matches: 7. The CDR3 is 17 amino acids. Written as DNA, the CDR3 is TGTGCCAGCAGCTTACAACTAGCGGGGTTTTCCACAGATACGCAGTATTTT. Amino acid sequence: CASSLQLAGFSTDTQYF.

CDR3 DNA: TGCAGCGGCTGGTTGGCAGGGTACAATGAGCAGTTCTTC. It encodes CSGWLAGYNEQFF. The rearrangement uses TRBV29-1 and TRBJ2-1; a weak D match, TRBD1 (5 bases). Germline lookup yields CDR1 SQVTM and CDR2 ANQGSEA. The CDR3 is 13 residues long. V was cut by 7 bases and J by 4 bases, with 14 bases left in between.